This TCR beta chain was captured by sequencing in a study of OX40 agonist ivuxolimab in advanced cancers. Germline loops: CDR1 SGHAT, CDR2 FQNNGV. This CDR3 is 15 amino acids long. V was clipped by 1 base and J by 6 bases; unmatched bases: 8. Using immunoSEQ multiplex PCR, the repertoire was profiled, and TCRdb retains in-frame clones only, with some absent. This table has over 60,000 clones, 85% appearing once. The V gene is TRBV11-2, the J gene TRBJ2-7, with 8 bases lining up with TRBD1. The sample was CD4+ or CD8+ T cells sorted from blood, taken in a trial of the OX40 agonist ivuxolimab. The origin of this receptor is an adult with an advanced solid tumor such as melanoma, head and neck, liver or kidney cancer. CDR3 in DNA: TGTGCCAGCAGCTTAGCCCGGACAGGGTTTTCCGAGCAGTACTTC. This translates into CASSLARTGFSEQYF.